This TCR beta chain was observed in a study of blood T cell repertoires in COVID-19. The data were produced by immunoSEQ multiplex PCR, yet TCRdb's version contains in-frame clones alone and is incomplete. The sample lists 90,000 to 120,000 clones; roughly 80% were seen once. The sequence was obtained from a woman of 80 years or more with active or convalescent COVID-19. Sequenced material: peripheral blood.

The CDR3, as DNA: TGTGCCACCAGTGATTTGGGACAGGGGGCCGAAACCGGGGAGCTGTTTTTT. Translation gives CATSDLGQGAETGELFF. The gene calls are TRBV24-1 and TRBJ2-2; 11 nucleotides match TRBD1. The CDR3 runs to 17 residues. V shed 0 bases and J 5 bases; nucleotides not matched to a gene: 4. The germline V gene encodes CDR1 KGHDR and CDR2 SFDVKD.